The clone carrying this TCR beta chain was seen more than once but under ten times. Its antigen remains unidentified. Likely unrecorded immune exposures existed in these nominally healthy donors. The data belong to a study of cytomegalovirus exposure and HLA in healthy donors. General study results and limits: Donors were assumed by presence/absence analyses to have roughly uniform sequencing depth. Most TCR sequences showed up rarely, but some public TCRs showed up in many donors.

The germline gives CDR1 SGHKS, CDR2 YYEKEE (reference sequence). The CDR3 is made up of 15 amino acids. V gave up 2 bases and J gave up 0 bases, with 12 bases separating them. The PCR ran on 60 Vbeta and 13 Jbeta primers. TCRdb keeps only in-frame clones here, not all; method: immunoSEQ multiplex PCR. Of approximately 82,000 clones in the sample, about 9.4% were seen once. The TCR comes from a man in his 60s in good health and CMV-seropositive. The sequencing input was PBMCs. This rearrangement joins TRBV5-5 to TRBJ2-7; a possible D gene is TRBD2 (6 bases). The CDR3 protein is CASSLRLATSYEQYF. In DNA form, the CDR3 reads TGTGCCAGCAGCTTAAGGCTAGCGACCTCCTACGAGCAGTACTTC. Variable domain in full (rest from reference TRBV5-5 and TRBJ2-7): DAGVTQSPTHLIKTRGQQVTLRCSPISGHKSVSWYQQVLGQGPQFIFQYYEKEERGRGNFPDRFSARQFPNYSSELNVNALLLGDSALYLCASSLRLATSYEQYFGPGTRLTVT.